This TCR beta chain was sequenced during a study of OX40 agonist ivuxolimab in advanced cancers. Some clones are missing from TCRdb's copy, which holds only in-frame ones; the method was immunoSEQ multiplex PCR. The sample shows 85,000 to 100,000 clones, about 87% of them seen only once. Germline CDR1 and CDR2: LNHNV and YYDKDF (reference sequence). Germline trimming cut 5 bases from V and 5 bases from J; bases unmatched to any gene: 5. This CDR3 is built from 13 residues. Points on this clone: The antigen is undetermined.

The study, taken as a whole, reports: Among the lowest peripheral clonal expansion occurred in 0.1-3.0 mg/kg partial responders. Blood T cells, both CD4+ and CD8+, expanded clonally by week 6 at 0.1 to 3.0 mg/kg.

This sample comprised CD4+ or CD8+ T cells sorted from blood, obtained in a trial of the OX40 agonist ivuxolimab. The receptor's source is an adult with an advanced solid tumor such as melanoma, head and neck, liver or kidney cancer. This rearrangement joins TRBV15 to TRBJ1-1, with 7 bases fitting TRBD1. CDR3 nucleotide sequence: TGTGCCACCAGCTTACACAGGGGAACTGAAGCTTTCTTT. It yields the protein CATSLHRGTEAFF.